The clone carrying this TCR beta chain was recorded many times. The V and J ends lost 5 bases and 2 bases respectively, with 9 bases between them. The CDR3 runs to 12 residues. Germline V CDR1 and CDR2: SQVTM, ANQGSEA. Time point given: pre-sensitization, week 0. Treatment in this sample: therapeutic diphenylcyclopropenone sensitization with weekly scalp DPC. The sample is drawn from a study of human T cells and chemical hapten exposure. In the study overall: Alopecia areata, totalis or universalis was found in mostly female patients.

In TCRdb, the RACE reads were re-called with MiXCR into one record per CDR3 protein. This sample has 55,000 to 75,000 distinct CDR3 sequences, with about 6.7% found just once. The chain is built from TRBV29-1 and TRBJ1-2; TRBD1 might be the D (5 bases). This receptor was obtained from a woman aged 25 to 45 with alopecia areata. Some clones in this sample may be carry-over from other donors' samples. The input for sequencing was whole blood, taken in connection with sensitization to the hapten diphenylcyclopropenone (DPC). CDR3 coding DNA: TGCAGCGTTAATAGGGGAAACTATGGCTACACCTTC. It specifies CSVNRGNYGYTF. Full variable domain (rest looked up from reference TRBV29-1 and TRBJ1-2): SAVISQKPSRDICQRGTSLTIQCQVDSQVTMMFWYRQQPGQSLTLIATANQGSEATYESGFVIDKFPISRPNLTFSTLTVSNMSPEDSSIYLCSVNRGNYGYTFGSGTRLTVV.